A single sample gave rise to the 24 T cell receptor beta chains below, sequenced in a study of cytomegalovirus exposure and HLA in healthy donors. Primers: 60 Vbeta forward and 13 Jbeta reverse. Sequenced by immunoSEQ multiplex PCR; TCRdb stores in-frame clones only, minus some. Among 35,000 to 45,000 clones listed, around 76% were seen once. Source material: PBMCs. These receptor sequences come from a woman in her thirties in good health and CMV-seropositive.

The CDR3 DNA is TGTGCCAGCAGTGAGTCAGGTCTCTCTGGGGCCAACGTCCTGACTTTC. It translates to CASSESGLSGANVLTF. The chain has TRBV28 and TRBJ2-6; D is unclear. V shed 5 bases and J shed 0 bases, with 11 bases lying between them. CDR1 and CDR2 from the germline V gene are MDHEN and SYDVKM. This CDR3 region has 16 residues.

The gene calls are TRBV11-2 and TRBJ2-7; 8 bases match TRBD2. Germline V CDR1 and CDR2: SGHAT, FQNNGV. CDR3 length: 18 residues. V lost 6 bases, J lost 0 bases, and 16 bases stayed unmatched. Here the CDR3 reads CASRPGGFAGRNSYEQYF. The CDR3 DNA is TGTGCCAGCAGGCCGGGAGGGTTTGCGGGACGGAACTCCTACGAGCAGTACTTC.

V usage is TRBV18 and J usage is TRBJ2-1, with 7 bases matching TRBD1. Looked up from germline, CDR1 is KGHSH and CDR2 is LQKENI. V shed 0 bases, J shed 8 bases, and the junction held 7 bases outside the gene matches. The CDR3 sequence is 15 residues long. CDR3 loop: CASSPPGGVGDEQFF. The CDR3 DNA follows: TGTGCCAGCTCACCACCAGGGGGCGTGGGCGATGAGCAGTTCTTC.

The gene calls are TRBV7-3 and TRBJ2-2; D might be TRBD2 (5 bases). The germline V gene has CDR1 SGHTA and CDR2 FQGTGA. V was trimmed by 6 bases and J by 6 bases, leaving 11 bases between them. This CDR3 has 13 amino acids. The DNA for the CDR3 is TGTGCCAGCAGTCCTAGTAGCGCCGGGGAGCTGTTTTTT. Translation: CASSPSSAGELFF.

J is TRBJ2-7 and V is TRBV7-6; TRBD2 is a possible D gene (6 bases). V shed 3 bases and J shed 6 bases, with 15 bases lying between them. This CDR3 region has 14 residues. Germline V gives CDR1 SGHVS, CDR2 FNYEAQ. The DNA for the CDR3 is TGTGCCAGCAGCTTGAGAGGAGGGTTTGGCGAGCAGTACTTC. Protein sequence: CASSLRGGFGEQYF.

The J gene is TRBJ1-5, the V gene TRBV19; D is possibly TRBD1 (5 bases). V gave up 7 bases and J gave up 4 bases, with 20 bases separating them. The CDR3 is 16 amino acids. Germline V CDR1 and CDR2: LNHDA, SQIVND (reference sequence). The CDR3 DNA reads TGTGCCAGTACCCCACGGGGACTGCGCGTGAATCAGCCCCAGCATTTT. It codes for CASTPRGLRVNQPQHF.

The gene calls are TRBV7-6 and TRBJ2-1; 7 bases match TRBD1. The V gene's germline CDR1 is SGHVS and CDR2 FNYEAQ. The CDR3 has 14 residues. The ends lost 1 base at V and 6 bases at J; junction bases unmatched: 3. CDR3 region: CASSLGQGSNEQFF. CDR3 nucleotides: TGTGCCAGCAGCTTAGGACAGGGAAGCAATGAGCAGTTCTTC.

This chain joins TRBV7-2 and TRBJ1-5; D is possibly TRBD1 (5 bases). Between the trimmed V and J ends, which lost 1 base and 6 bases, there was a span of 10 bases. This CDR3 region has 14 residues. The V gene's germline CDR1 is SGHTA and CDR2 FQGNSA. The CDR3 here is CASSLVGVGQPQHF. CDR3 coding DNA: TGTGCCAGCAGCTTAGTAGGGGTCGGTCAGCCCCAGCATTTT.

This clone came up a few times. This chain connects TRBV5-1 to TRBJ2-3; a possible D gene is TRBD2 (6 bases). CDR3 length: 16 amino acids. Trimming cost V 6 bases and J 4 bases, with 21 bases left between them. Germline lookup yields CDR1 SGHRS and CDR2 YFSETQ. CDR3: CASTFLMGGGADTQYF. The CDR3 DNA reads as TGCGCCAGCACCTTCCTTATGGGGGGAGGCGCAGATACGCAGTATTTT.

The V gene is TRBV27, the J gene TRBJ1-2; D unclear. Trimming shortened V by 0 bases and J by 3 bases, and 8 bases separated the two germline ends. This CDR3 has 14 amino acids. Germline assignment: CDR1 MNHEY and CDR2 SMNVEV (reference sequence). CDR3 loop: CASSLSYQDYGYTF. In DNA, the CDR3 is TGTGCCAGCAGTTTATCGTACCAGGACTATGGCTACACCTTC.

The chain has TRBV28 and TRBJ2-7; 9 positions match TRBD1. The CDR3 length is 14 residues. With 2 bases clipped from V and 5 bases from J, the junction kept 4 bases outside the gene matches. Per germline, CDR1 MDHEN and CDR2 SYDVKM. CDR3 residues: CASSLGDRVHEQYF. The CDR3 DNA reads as TGTGCCAGCAGTTTAGGGGACAGGGTCCACGAGCAGTACTTC.

The V call is TRBV19, the J call TRBJ2-3; possibly TRBD2 for D (6 bases). The length of the CDR3 is 17 residues. The V and J ends lost 0 bases and 7 bases respectively, with 20 bases between them. Germline V gene lookup returns CDR1 LNHDA and CDR2 SQIVND (reference sequence). CDR3 in amino acids: CASSIDPAGTLENTQYF. Written as DNA, the CDR3 is TGTGCCAGTAGTATAGATCCGGCGGGAACCTTGGAGAATACGCAGTATTTT.

The chain carries TRBV6-4 and TRBJ2-3; D is possibly TRBD2 (5 bases). The CDR3 is made up of 18 amino acids. Germline-derived CDR1 and CDR2 are MRHNA and SNTAGT. With 0 bases removed from V and 0 bases from J, the gap between germline ends came to 16 bases. The CDR3 nucleotides are TGTGCCAGCAGTGACTCGAGTAGTAGCGAAGGGAGCACAGATACGCAGTATTTT. It encodes CASSDSSSSEGSTDTQYF.

The chain links TRBV19 to TRBJ1-4; D uncertain. V lost 5 bases and J 0 bases, leaving 13 bases between the germline ends. The CDR3 spans 16 residues. Looked up from germline, CDR1 is LNHDA and CDR2 is SQIVND (reference sequence). The CDR3 DNA reads as TGTGCCAGTAGTCCGTGGACTGGAGCAACTAATGAAAAACTGTTTTTT. It codes for CASSPWTGATNEKLFF. The variable domain in full, completed from reference TRBV19 and TRBJ1-4, reads DGGITQSPKYLFRKEGQNVTLSCEQNLNHDAMYWYRQDPGQGLRLIYYSQIVNDFQKGDIAEGYSVSREKKESFPLTVTSAQKNPTAFYLCASSPWTGATNEKLFFGSGTQLSVL.

The chain employs TRBV19 and TRBJ2-5; 15 bases match TRBD2. Unmatched junction bases numbered 8, after V lost 11 bases and J lost 1 base. The CDR3 extends over 16 amino acids. Per germline, CDR1 LNHDA and CDR2 SQIVND (reference sequence). The CDR3 protein is CARSPGLAGGQETQYF. CDR3 coding DNA: TGTGCCCGCTCCCCGGGACTAGCGGGAGGCCAAGAGACCCAGTACTTC.

The chain employs TRBV5-8 and TRBJ1-1, with D perhaps TRBD1 (6 bases). The CDR3 contains 15 residues. Per germline, CDR1 SGHTS and CDR2 YDEGEE. V was cut by 4 bases and J by 0 bases, with 13 bases left in between. DNA of the CDR3: TGTGCCAGCAGCCTAACAGGGATAATGAACACTGAAGCTTTCTTT. Protein: CASSLTGIMNTEAFF.

Points on this clone: Distinct nucleotide sequences in the sample also encode this CDR3. The chain employs TRBV6-5 and TRBJ1-2; possibly TRBD1 for D (5 bases). V gave up 0 bases and J gave up 4 bases, with 15 bases separating them. CDR3 length: 16 amino acids. Germline CDR1 reads MNHEY; CDR2 reads SVGAGI. DNA of the CDR3: TGTGCCAGCAGTTACTCACGGACGGGGGGAGGCTATGGCTACACCTTC. Translation: CASSYSRTGGGYGYTF.

V usage is TRBV5-8 and J usage is TRBJ2-2, with 13 bases fitting TRBD2. CDR3 length: 15 amino acids. After removal of 4 bases from V and 6 bases from J, the junction contained 3 bases not matched to a gene. Germline lookup yields CDR1 SGHTS and CDR2 YDEGEE. CDR3 nucleotide sequence: TGTGCCAGCAGCCGGACTAGCGGGAGCCCCGGGGAGCTGTTTTTT. Translated: CASSRTSGSPGELFF. Full variable domain (missing parts from reference TRBV5-8 and TRBJ2-2): EAGVTQSPTHLIKTRGQQATLRCSPISGHTSVYWYQQALGLGLQFLLWYDEGEERNRGNFPPRFSGRQFPNYSSELNVNALELEDSALYLCASSRTSGSPGELFFGEGSRLTVL.

The V and J genes are TRBV15 and TRBJ1-1, with a weak D call TRBD1 (5 bases). V dropped 0 bases and J dropped 1 base, with 9 bases sitting between them. Germline CDR1 LNHNV, CDR2 YYDKDF (reference sequence). The length of the CDR3 is 15 residues. The CDR3: CATSRDLGGNTEAFF. The DNA of the CDR3 is TGTGCCACCAGCAGAGATTTGGGGGGGAACACTGAAGCTTTCTTT.

The chain is built from TRBV7-2 and TRBJ2-2; D not certain. Germline V gene lookup returns CDR1 SGHTA and CDR2 FQGNSA. V was trimmed by 0 bases and J by 6 bases, leaving 8 bases between them. The CDR3 consists of 14 residues. CDR3 DNA sequence: TGTGCCAGCAGCTTAGCGCGGCAGTCCGGGGAGCTGTTTTTT. Its protein product is CASSLARQSGELFF.

The chain combines TRBV21-1 with TRBJ2-5; TRBD2, the table's D call, lacks a check against the DNA. TRBV21-1 is reported as a pseudogene. The CDR3 spans 15 residues. The CDR3 spells CASSKIGLATETQYF. The CDR3 bases are TGTGCCAGCAGCAAAATTGGACTAGCTACAGAGACCCAGTACTTC.

V is TRBV2 and J is TRBJ1-4; D is possibly TRBD1 (6 bases). CDR3 length equals 17 residues. The V gene lost 0 bases and the J gene lost 7 bases, with 18 bases spanning the gap. CDR1 is SNHLY, CDR2 FYNNEI, per germline. The CDR3 DNA sequence: TGTGCCAGCAGTGAAGCTGCGGTGTGGCAGGGGATTGAAAAACTGTTTTTT. Translation gives CASSEAAVWQGIEKLFF.

This clone was counted only a few times. The V call is TRBV6-5, the J call TRBJ2-3; maybe TRBD1 (6 bases). This CDR3 comprises 12 residues. The germline V and J ends were trimmed by 4 bases and 6 bases, with 8 bases remaining between them. Germline V gene lookup returns CDR1 MNHEY and CDR2 SVGAGI. Here the CDR3 reads CASSSTGDTQYF. As DNA, the CDR3 is TGTGCCAGCAGTTCCACAGGGGATACGCAGTATTTT.

The J gene is TRBJ2-4, the V gene TRBV28; unclear D gene. Germline CDR1 reads MDHEN; CDR2 reads SYDVKM. Trimming cost V 3 bases and J 6 bases, with 6 bases left between them. This CDR3 region has 12 residues. This CDR3 is CASSLPGNIQYF. The CDR3 nucleotides read TGTGCCAGCAGTTTGCCGGGAAACATTCAGTACTTC.